This T cell receptor (beta chain) was profiled in a study of identical twins (dated by TCRdb to about 2016). Some background on the complete study: To test whether fetal clonotypes persist, the study used deep sequencing on TCR alpha and beta repertoires from monozygotic twins, unrelated adults of various ages, and cord blood. To rule out contamination, the twin experiments were replicated at different times with different library preparation protocols. General study outcomes and caveats: Excess twin sharing in beta out-of-frame sequences was weaker because fewer shared sequences lowered the signal-to-noise ratio. Invariant T cells such as MAIT and iNKT could partly confound zero-insertion analyses, though diverse VJ usage argued against this for most clonotypes. Because the same donors could not be followed over many years, the conclusions relied on cross-sectional statistical analysis. Fewer insertions were carried by abundant cord blood beta clonotypes; a weaker similar trend was observed in young adult naive repertoires, while no such trend was observed in memory repertoires. Recombination models systematically underestimated out-of-frame TCR alpha sharing in monozygotic twins but agreed with sharing between unrelated individuals. Compared with coincidental sharing between unrelated individuals, an excess of low generation-probability sequences was observed among out-of-frame TCR alpha sequences shared between twins.

The CDR3 measures 13 amino acids from cysteine to phenylalanine. The only DNA kept is the CDR3, 39 bases in frame from the first base. The germline V gene (reference sequence) specifies LNHDA as CDR1 and SQIVND as CDR2. Trimming removed 5 bases from V and 2 bases from J, leaving 9 bases between the germline ends. There are a few counts of this clonotype. Its antigen target is currently unknown. The sample holds no much larger clone one base away, and base qualities are not on file. Every donor was a healthy Caucasian. Three pairs of female monozygotic twins, all aged about 18 to 30 years, made up the twin cohort. Peripheral blood mononuclear cells were the source from which RNA for the TCR libraries was isolated. The method was 5' RACE. The instrument given in TCRdb is Illumina HiSeq 2000. A universal primer binding site was introduced by template switching, and a unique molecular identifier was present in the final cDNA, enabling accurate counting of TCR cDNA molecules. Specific primers in the conserved constant-segment region were used to synthesize first-strand cDNA for TCR alpha and beta chains. To control for contamination, every cDNA library carried two barcodes: a SMART-Mk sample barcode plus Illumina barcodes. Two successive PCR steps introduced TruSeq adapter sequences along with Illumina sample barcodes. The TCR alpha and beta cDNA libraries were sequenced on the Illumina HiSeq platform using custom primers. As for the original processing: Raw reads were processed with MiGEC to extract unique molecular identifiers, and MiXCR was used to determine CDR3 positions. For each individual, recombination models were inferred using an EM algorithm with the repgenHMM and IGoR tools. Shared clonotype analysis was performed with the tcR package in R, normalizing sharing by the product of cloneset sizes. To study raw recombination free of thymic and clonal selection effects, out-of-frame nonproductive sequences were analyzed. TCRdb redid the processing of the public reads, applying fastp at Q25 and MiXCR, and retained in-frame beta chains. CDR3 protein sequences are deduplicated, and each keeps its most common genes and DNA. Clone size and V and J calls follow TCRdb, not the original study. This sample gives over 600,000 distinct CDR3 sequences in total; approximately 21% of them show up just once. Of the sample, roughly 4.3% is held by the ten largest clones.

This sample also belongs to another study, concerning T cells expressing NK-cell markers. Drawing on the second study: Roughly 8 donors provided sorted CD3+CD56+NKG2C+, CD3+CD56+NKG2C- and CD3+CD56-NKG2C+ T-cell subsets, whose TCR beta-chain repertoires were profiled. Among the eight sequenced donors, only one was HCMV-seronegative, while the other seven were HCMV-seropositive. In several experiments an anti-gammadeltaTCR antibody was added to restrict sorting to alphabetaTCR-expressing T cells. In six donors, the dominant CD3+CD56+NKG2C+ clonotypes were found to rank among the top 10 CD8+ clonotypes and to make up about 1.0-7.5% of CD8+ T cells. Those dominant clonotypes were again the most abundant among CD3+CD56-NKG2C+ cells in several donors, at roughly 25-65%. It remained unclear whether the expanded NKG2C-expressing T cell clones were specific for HCMV antigens. The eight sequenced donors were randomly selected healthy volunteers, three men and five women. HCMV-specific IgG was detected in serum with a commercial ELISA kit to determine HCMV serostatus. For over 5 donors, bulk peripheral blood T-cell repertoires were also sequenced from unsorted PBMC. Reads were demultiplexed and grouped by UMI with MIGEC, and clonotypes were assembled and quantified with MiTCR. To exclude erroneous sequences, only TCR cDNA sequences supported by at least two reads were retained. Downstream repertoire analysis used the tcR package, and clonotypes were matched across fractions by CDR3 nucleotide sequence plus V segment. VDJmatch was used to annotate antigen specificity against VDJdb, with one amino acid substitution in CDR3 allowed.

The receptor's source is a woman aged 18 to 35 in good health. Input material: PBMCs. The chain is assembled from TRBV19 and TRBJ1-2; the best D guess is TRBD1, with 5 bases matching. The CDR3 is CASSQGSNYGYTF. The DNA sequence reads TGTGCCAGTAGTCAGGGCTCCAACTATGGCTACACCTTC.